The 4 T cell receptor beta chains given below trace back to one sample, sequenced in a study of a mutant IDH1 vaccine in newly diagnosed glioma. Time point described: week 47, end of study. Vaccinated patients received 300 ug of mutant IDH1 20-mer peptide per dose, with topical imiquimod. Clones were read by immunoSEQ multiplex PCR, and TCRdb kept only the in-frame ones, dropping some. The sample contains approximately 50,000 clones, about 80% of which appear only once. These receptors' antigens are unknown. The sample consisted of PBMCs, taken from a glioma patient whose treatment included an IDH1 peptide vaccine. The receptors were gathered from a woman aged 35 to 49 with glioma. Some clones in this sample may be carry-over from other donors' samples.

The chain combines TRBV30 with TRBJ1-2; 7 bases agree with TRBD1. V dropped 8 bases and J dropped 5; count of bases not matched to a gene: 8. There are 12 residues in the CDR3. Germline V lookup: CDR1 GTSNPN, CDR2 SVGIG (reference sequence). The CDR3 region has the DNA TGTGCCCGGGACAGAAGGGCATATGGCTACACCTTC. Translating gives CARDRRAYGYTF. Full variable domain (outside the CDR3, taken from reference TRBV30 and TRBJ1-2): SQTIHQWPATLVQPVGSPLSLECTVEGTSNPNLYWYRQAAGRGLQLLFYSVGIGQISSEVPQNLSASRPQDRQFILSSKKLLLSDSGFYLCARDRRAYGYTFGSGTRLTVV.

The chain combines TRBV10-1 with TRBJ1-6, with unresolved D. The CDR3 runs to 14 residues. CDR1 is WNHNN and CDR2 is SYGVQD in the germline V gene (reference sequence). With 3 bases removed from V and 4 bases from J, the gap between germline ends came to 7 bases. This CDR3 reads CASSDGPYNSPLHF. As DNA, the CDR3 is TGCGCCAGCAGTGACGGCCCTTATAATTCACCCCTCCACTTT.

This clone came up a few times. The V gene is TRBV7-8, the J gene TRBJ1-1; no definite D call. V was shortened by 1 base and J by 5 bases, with 11 bases between the two germline ends. Germline V gene data show CDR1 as SGHVS and CDR2 as FQNEAQ. CDR3 length equals 14 residues. This CDR3 is CASSLGGGVTEAFF. The DNA of the CDR3 is TGTGCCAGCAGCTTAGGAGGCGGAGTGACTGAAGCTTTCTTT.

J is TRBJ1-1 and V is TRBV7-9; no reliable D call. Germline V gene sequence: CDR1 SEHNR, CDR2 FQNEAQ (reference sequence). The CDR3 consists of 14 residues. Trimming shortened V by 1 base and J by 2 bases, and 8 bases separated the two germline ends. Written as DNA, the CDR3 is TGTGCCAGCAGCTTAGGTCCGGGAAACACTGAAGCTTTCTTT. Translation gives CASSLGPGNTEAFF. The variable domain in full, with the rest retrieved from reference TRBV7-9 and TRBJ1-1, is DTGVSQNPRHKITKRGQNVTFRCDPISEHNRLYWYRQTLGQGPEFLTYFQNEAQLEKSRLLSDRFSAERPKGSFSTLEIQRTEQGDSAMYLCASSLGPGNTEAFFGQGTRLTVV.